The 29 T cell receptor beta chains reported below all come from one sample, sequenced in a study of T-cell reconstitution after alpha-beta-depleted transplantation in children (TCRdb year 2016). The library came from PCR. The instrument given in TCRdb is Illumina HiSeq 2500. Molecular barcoding was employed in the preparation of TCR libraries, with unique molecular identifiers being used to normalize TCRbeta repertoire quantification. TCRdb handled the public reads itself, with Q25 trimming in fastp and clone calling in MiXCR, and kept productive beta chains. Rows are combined by CDR3 protein, so each entry shows the most common genes and DNA. Counted in this sample were about 310,000 distinct CDR3 sequences; roughly 21% of them appeared once. The leading ten clones occupy roughly 11% of the sample. The treatment or condition label here, explained by the study, means: allogeneic hematopoietic cell transplantation with graft depleted of TCRalphabeta T cells and CD19 B cells.

The source material was PBMCs, mostly from graft donor cells, sampled 180 days after TCRalphabeta/CD19-depleted stem cell transplant. Every receptor here comes from a male patient between 10 and 17 years old who had a stem cell transplant for acute lymphoblastic leukemia, so the T cells may come from the graft donor.

The rearrangement links TRBV27 to TRBJ2-1; perhaps TRBD2 as D (6 bases). This CDR3 is built from 17 residues. Trimming shortened V by 6 bases and J by 4 bases, and 22 bases separated the two germline ends. Per germline, CDR1 MNHEY and CDR2 SMNVEV (reference sequence). The CDR3 sequence: CASREKRGRSVYNEQFF. As DNA, the CDR3 is TGTGCCAGCAGAGAGAAGAGAGGGAGGTCCGTATACAATGAGCAGTTCTTC.

Only a few counts were recorded for this clonotype. The genes are TRBV7-8 and TRBJ1-4, with unresolved D. This CDR3 comprises 15 residues. Germline values: CDR1 SGHVS, CDR2 FQNEAQ. Trimming shortened V by 1 base and J by 6 bases, and 12 bases separated the two germline ends. The CDR3 bases are TGTGCCAGCAGCTTAGGGCAGCACTTATATGAAAAACTGTTTTTT. Protein sequence: CASSLGQHLYEKLFF.

This rearrangement joins TRBV7-2 to TRBJ1-1; possibly TRBD1 for D (6 bases). CDR3 length: 16 residues. The germline gives CDR1 SGHTA, CDR2 FQGNSA. V gave up 4 bases and J gave up 0 bases, with 15 bases separating them. The CDR3, as DNA: TGTGCCAGCAGCTCCCAGGGGCCACTGATGAACACTGAAGCTTTCTTT. This gives the protein CASSSQGPLMNTEAFF.

This chain connects TRBV6-5 to TRBJ2-1, with D perhaps TRBD2 (5 bases). The germline V gene has CDR1 MNHEY and CDR2 SVGAGI. The germline V and J ends were trimmed by 0 bases and 2 bases, with 17 bases remaining between them. The CDR3 is 18 residues long. In DNA form, the CDR3 reads TGTGCCAGCAGTTACTCGAGGGTAGCCCCCGGGGCCTACAATGAGCAGTTCTTC. This gives the protein CASSYSRVAPGAYNEQFF.

The chain employs TRBV5-1 and TRBJ2-7; TRBD2 matches at 7 bases. Germline V CDR1 and CDR2: SGHRS, YFSETQ. After removal of 4 bases from V and 3 bases from J, the junction contained 13 bases not matched to a gene. The CDR3 extends over 16 amino acids. The CDR3 DNA follows: TGCGCCAGCAGCCGACGGGGGAGTAGCGGGTACTACGAGCAGTACTTC. It codes for CASSRRGSSGYYEQYF.

This clonotype was picked up a small number of times. The chain recombines TRBV4-2 with TRBJ2-1; D is possibly TRBD2 (6 bases). This CDR3 comprises 15 residues. Germline loops: CDR1 LGHNA, CDR2 YNFKEQ. V lost 1 base to trimming and J lost 8 bases, with 15 bases between them. The CDR3 protein is CASSQVLRDVHEQFF. As DNA, the CDR3 is TGTGCCAGCAGCCAAGTCCTGCGGGACGTGCATGAGCAGTTCTTC.

The chain links TRBV7-2 to TRBJ2-4; D tentatively reads TRBD1 or TRBD2 (5 bases each). CDR1 is SGHTA and CDR2 is FQGNSA in the germline V gene. Between the trimmed V and J ends, which lost 5 bases and 4 bases, there was a span of 9 bases. This CDR3 has 13 amino acids. The CDR3 nucleotides are TGTGCCAGCAGCCGGGACGGAAAAAACATTCAGTACTTC. Protein product: CASSRDGKNIQYF.

This clonotype has ten or more counts. This sequence joins TRBV20-1 and TRBJ2-3; D is possibly TRBD1 (6 bases). Germline CDR1 reads DFQATT; CDR2 reads SNEGSKA (reference sequence). The CDR3 has 16 residues. Trimming took off 2 bases at V and 0 bases at J, with 15 bases between the two ends. The CDR3 DNA follows: TGCAGTGCTAGAAGGGGGACCGTTTTTAGCACAGATACGCAGTATTTT. Protein product: CSARRGTVFSTDTQYF.

The chain combines TRBV15 with TRBJ2-3, with D maybe TRBD2 (6 bases). V was shortened by 1 base and J by 0 bases, with 17 bases between the two germline ends. Germline assignment: CDR1 LNHNV and CDR2 YYDKDF (reference sequence). There are 18 residues in the CDR3. The CDR3 here is CATSRARRASESTDTQYF. For the CDR3, the DNA is TGTGCCACCAGCAGAGCGCGCCGGGCTAGCGAAAGCACAGATACGCAGTATTTT.

This clonotype was counted between two and nine times. This chain uses TRBV5-1 with TRBJ2-1; D gene ambiguous. The CDR3 length is 14 residues. Germline V gene sequence: CDR1 SGHRS, CDR2 YFSETQ. V lost 4 bases to trimming and J lost 0 bases, with 8 bases between them. The CDR3 nucleotides are TGCGCCAGCAGCCTATCGGCCTCCTACAATGAGCAGTTCTTC. Translating it yields CASSLSASYNEQFF.

This clonotype showed up just a few times. J is TRBJ1-4 and V is TRBV20-1, with TRBD1 as a possible D gene (5 bases). Germline loops: CDR1 DFQATT, CDR2 SNEGSKA (reference sequence). The CDR3 length is 14 residues. The V end was cut by 2 bases, the J end by 7 bases, with 14 bases between. The CDR3: CSARLGADGEKLFF. In DNA, the CDR3 is TGCAGTGCTAGACTAGGGGCGGATGGTGAAAAACTGTTTTTT.

The rearrangement joins TRBV9 to TRBJ2-2; the match to TRBD2 covers 9 bases. The CDR3 spans 18 residues. Germline values: CDR1 SGDLS, CDR2 YYNGEE. V was clipped by 0 bases and J by 0 bases; unmatched bases: 6. CDR3 amino acids: CASSVGRGLAPNTGELFF. CDR3 nucleotide sequence: TGTGCCAGCAGCGTAGGAAGGGGACTAGCCCCGAACACCGGGGAGCTGTTTTTT.

This chain links TRBV12-3 or TRBV12-4 with TRBJ2-7; 7 nucleotides agree with TRBD2. CDR3 length equals 15 residues. V lost 2 bases to trimming and J lost 1 base; unmatched junction nucleotides: 5. The CDR3 loop is CASSLWREMSYEQYF. Here the CDR3 DNA reads TGTGCCAGCAGTTTATGGCGGGAGATGTCCTACGAGCAGTACTTC.

The chain carries TRBV20-1 and TRBJ2-1; D uncertain. V lost 6 bases and J lost 9, with 12 bases in between. The CDR3 has 11 amino acids. Germline V gene lookup returns CDR1 DFQATT and CDR2 SNEGSKA (reference sequence). CDR3 residues: CSAGLVGEQFF. CDR3 coding DNA: TGCAGTGCCGGATTAGTAGGTGAGCAGTTCTTC.

In this sample, this clonotype turned up a few times. The V and J genes are TRBV7-2 and TRBJ2-3; D unresolved. The CDR3 consists of 14 residues. Germline CDR1 and CDR2: SGHTA and FQGNSA. V shed 5 bases and J shed 9 bases, with 18 bases lying between them. The CDR3 nucleotides read TGTGCCAGCAGCCAGCCGCCGGGCCTCCAAACGCAGTATTTT. This translates into CASSQPPGLQTQYF.

This clonotype was observed a single time. The chain couples TRBV7-6 to TRBJ2-3; D is unresolved. Per germline, CDR1 SGHVS and CDR2 FNYEAQ. V lost 3 bases and J lost 4, with 8 bases in between. CDR3 length equals 13 residues. CDR3 sequence: CASSLFYADTQYF. CDR3 in DNA: TGTGCCAGCAGCTTGTTTTACGCAGATACGCAGTATTTT.

This clonotype occurred a few times. V and J are TRBV27 and TRBJ2-7; 7 nucleotides line up with TRBD2. This CDR3 contains 15 residues. V gave up 1 base and J gave up 6 bases; unmatched junction bases: 9. The germline V gene encodes CDR1 MNHEY and CDR2 SMNVEV (reference sequence). This chain's CDR3 is CASSLWGGPQGEQYF. The CDR3 DNA is TGTGCCAGCAGTTTATGGGGAGGGCCCCAGGGCGAGCAGTACTTC.

The table lists this clonotype with a few counts. The chain carries TRBV7-3 and TRBJ2-2, with D possibly TRBD2 on 5 matching bases. CDR1 SGHTA and CDR2 FQGTGA come from the germline V gene. The V end was cut by 1 base, the J end by 2 bases, with 11 bases between. The CDR3 extends over 16 amino acids. CDR3 nucleotide sequence: TGTGCCAGCAGCTTAATTGCTAGCCCAAACACCGGGGAGCTGTTTTTT. Its translation: CASSLIASPNTGELFF. The full variable domain, rest sourced from reference TRBV7-3 and TRBJ2-2, is GAGVSQTPSNKVTEKGKYVELRCDPISGHTALYWYRQSLGQGPEFLIYFQGTGAADDSGLPNDRFFAVRPEGSVSTLKIQRTERGDSAVYLCASSLIASPNTGELFFGEGSRLTVL.

In this sample, this clonotype turned up a few times. The CDR3 is CASSLVYRDSGVVAKNIQYF. CDR3 nucleotide sequence: TGTGCCAGCAGCTTGGTATACCGGGACTCCGGGGTGGTGGCCAAAAACATTCAGTACTTC. This chain links TRBV11-2 with TRBJ2-4, with D possibly being TRBD2 (6 bases). CDR1 and CDR2 (germline): SGHAT, FQNNGV. This CDR3 contains 20 residues. V gave up 3 bases and J gave up 1 base, with 25 bases separating them.

The chain couples TRBV18 to TRBJ2-4, with 10 bases aligning to TRBD2. The CDR3 covers 15 residues. Germline-derived CDR1 and CDR2 are KGHSH and LQKENI. After removal of 2 bases from V and 7 bases from J, the junction contained 5 bases not matched to a gene. This chain's CDR3 is CASSPSGTSENIQYF. The CDR3 DNA is TGTGCCAGCTCACCATCCGGGACTAGCGAGAACATTCAGTACTTC.

The chain is built from TRBV20-1 and TRBJ2-7; 10 bases map to TRBD1. The CDR3 is 16 amino acids. Trimming cost V 0 bases and J 4 bases; bases outside gene matches: 9. Germline assignment: CDR1 DFQATT and CDR2 SNEGSKA (reference sequence). CDR3 in DNA: TGCAGTGCTAGAGAGGACGGGACAGGGGCTTTATACGAGCAGTACTTC. Its translation is CSAREDGTGALYEQYF.

This clonotype was counted only a few times. The chain carries TRBV7-8 and TRBJ2-7, with D hard to call. The CDR3 has 12 amino acids. The V and J ends lost 1 base and 9 bases respectively, with 10 bases between them. The germline CDR1 and CDR2 sequences are SGHVS and FQNEAQ. CDR3 amino acids: CASSLEWRGQYF. The CDR3 DNA is TGTGCCAGCAGCTTAGAATGGCGAGGGCAGTACTTC.

This clonotype was found many times. The chain is built from TRBV28 and TRBJ2-1, with D hard to call. Trimming left V 1 base short and J 9 bases short, with 7 bases between. The CDR3 loop spans 12 amino acids. Germline CDR1 and CDR2: MDHEN and SYDVKM. This chain's CDR3 is CASSLLLGEQFF. The CDR3 DNA reads as TGTGCCAGCAGTTTATTACTCGGTGAGCAGTTCTTC. The full variable domain, completed using reference TRBV28 and TRBJ2-1, is DVKVTQSSRYLVKRTGEKVFLECVQDMDHENMFWYRQDPGLGLRLIYFSYDVKMKEKGDIPEGYSVSREKKERFSLILESASTNQTSMYLCASSLLLGEQFFGPGTRLTVL.

This chain joins TRBV29-1 and TRBJ1-2; D is undetermined. CDR3 length equals 8 residues. The V end was cut by 7 bases, the J end by 10 bases, with 7 bases between. Germline lookup yields CDR1 SQVTM and CDR2 ANQGSEA. The CDR3 is CSAGFYTF. For the CDR3, the DNA is TGCAGCGCCGGTTTCTACACCTTC.

The V gene is TRBV5-1, the J gene TRBJ2-1; 7 bases line up with TRBD1. The V gene's germline CDR1 is SGHRS and CDR2 YFSETQ. CDR3 size: 15 residues. V lost 0 bases, J lost 6 bases, and 6 bases stayed unmatched. DNA for the CDR3: TGCGCCAGCAGCTTGGTAGGACAGGCCCCCAATGAGCAGTTCTTC. Encoded protein: CASSLVGQAPNEQFF.

This clonotype was seen a handful of times. The chain employs TRBV6-6 and TRBJ1-1; D is undetermined. V gave up 5 bases and J gave up 1 base, with 5 bases separating them. This CDR3 is built from 12 residues. Germline V gene sequence: CDR1 MNHNY, CDR2 SVGAGI (reference sequence). CDR3 DNA sequence: TGTGCCAGCAGTCCACAGAACACTGAAGCTTTCTTT. This encodes CASSPQNTEAFF.

This clonotype was found a few times. V is TRBV6-5 and J is TRBJ2-1; TRBD1 might be the D (6 bases). From germline, CDR1 is MNHEY and CDR2 SVGAGI. The ends were cut back, 4 bases at V and 5 bases at J, with 15 bases in the middle. The CDR3 has 15 amino acids. The chain's CDR3 is CASSLSPGHDNEQFF. Written as DNA, the CDR3 is TGTGCCAGCAGTTTGTCCCCGGGACACGACAATGAGCAGTTCTTC.

This clonotype has only one observation. The CDR3 region is CASSKAAAQDRTQYF. The CDR3 DNA is TGTGCCAGCAGTAAAGCCGCCGCCCAGGACAGGACCCAGTACTTC. The V call is TRBV9, the J call TRBJ2-5; possible D gene TRBD1, 6 bases. The CDR3 loop spans 15 amino acids. The germline CDR1 and CDR2 sequences are SGDLS and YYNGEE. The ends were cut back, 5 bases at V and 7 bases at J, with 21 bases in the middle.

This clonotype was seen more than once but under ten times. This chain links TRBV5-1 with TRBJ1-1; maybe TRBD1 (5 bases). The length of the CDR3 is 16 residues. Germline V gene data show CDR1 as SGHRS and CDR2 as YFSETQ. The V end lost 0 bases, the J end lost 0 bases, and 12 bases lay between the germline ends. The CDR3 reads CASSLVGPRMNTEAFF. The CDR3 DNA sequence: TGCGCCAGCAGCTTGGTGGGACCGAGAATGAACACTGAAGCTTTCTTT.